One and the same sample provided the 3 T cell receptor beta chains below, sequenced in a study of cytomegalovirus exposure and HLA in healthy donors. The PCR contained 60 Vbeta and 13 Jbeta primers. Profiling relied on immunoSEQ multiplex PCR, and the TCRdb table lists in-frame clones only, not all of them. The table has around 170,000 clones, around three quarters seen once. Sequencing was performed on PBMCs. These receptor sequences come from a woman aged 40 to 49 in good health and CMV-seronegative.

This chain uses TRBV6-1 with TRBJ1-2; D gene ambiguous. The CDR3 runs 14 residues. Germline CDR1 MNHNS, CDR2 SASEGT. V was clipped by 1 base and J by 5 bases, with 11 bases between them. The CDR3 region is CASSEVGVRYGYTF. The CDR3, as DNA: TGTGCCAGCAGTGAAGTCGGGGTGCGGTATGGCTACACCTTC.

V gene TRBV9 combines with J gene TRBJ2-3; tentatively, D is TRBD2 (6 bases). Trimming removed 4 bases from V and 3 bases from J, with 15 bases in between. Germline V gives CDR1 SGDLS, CDR2 YYNGEE. The CDR3 loop spans 15 amino acids. This chain's CDR3 is CASSLGGSRTDTQYF. The DNA of the CDR3 is TGTGCCAGCAGCCTTGGGGGGTCCCGGACAGATACGCAGTATTTT.

This chain links TRBV15 with TRBJ2-1; TRBD1 agrees at 7 bases. CDR1 LNHNV and CDR2 YYDKDF come from the germline V gene (reference sequence). With V trimmed by 0 bases and J by 4 bases, 12 bases remained unmatched. This CDR3 region has 18 residues. DNA for the CDR3: TGTGCCACCAGCAGAGATACGACGACAGGGAATAAGTACAATGAGCAGTTCTTC. Translated: CATSRDTTTGNKYNEQFF.